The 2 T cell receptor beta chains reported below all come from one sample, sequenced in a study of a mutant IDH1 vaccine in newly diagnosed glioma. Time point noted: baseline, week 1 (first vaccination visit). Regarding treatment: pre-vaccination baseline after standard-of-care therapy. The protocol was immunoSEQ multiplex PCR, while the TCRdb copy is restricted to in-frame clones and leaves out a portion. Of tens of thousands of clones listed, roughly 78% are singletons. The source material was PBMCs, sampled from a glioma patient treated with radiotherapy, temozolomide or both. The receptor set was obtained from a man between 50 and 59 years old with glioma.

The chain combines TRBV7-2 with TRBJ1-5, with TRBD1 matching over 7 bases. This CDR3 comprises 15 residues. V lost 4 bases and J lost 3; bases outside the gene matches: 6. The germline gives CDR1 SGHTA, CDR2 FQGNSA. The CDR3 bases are TGTGCCAGCAGCTCGGAGGGGGCAGTCAATCAGCCCCAGCATTTT. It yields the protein CASSSEGAVNQPQHF.

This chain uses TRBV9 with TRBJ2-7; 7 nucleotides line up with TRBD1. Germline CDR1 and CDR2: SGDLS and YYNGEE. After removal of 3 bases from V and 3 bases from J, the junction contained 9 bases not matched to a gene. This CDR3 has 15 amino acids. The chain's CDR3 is CASSEGDSSFYEQYF. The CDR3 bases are TGTGCCAGCAGCGAGGGGGACAGTTCCTTCTACGAGCAGTACTTC. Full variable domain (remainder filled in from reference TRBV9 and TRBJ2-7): DSGVTQTPKHLITATGQRVTLRCSPRSGDLSVYWYQQSLDQGLQFLIQYYNGEERAKGNILERFSAQQFPDLHSELNLSSLELGDSALYFCASSEGDSSFYEQYFGPGTRLTVT.